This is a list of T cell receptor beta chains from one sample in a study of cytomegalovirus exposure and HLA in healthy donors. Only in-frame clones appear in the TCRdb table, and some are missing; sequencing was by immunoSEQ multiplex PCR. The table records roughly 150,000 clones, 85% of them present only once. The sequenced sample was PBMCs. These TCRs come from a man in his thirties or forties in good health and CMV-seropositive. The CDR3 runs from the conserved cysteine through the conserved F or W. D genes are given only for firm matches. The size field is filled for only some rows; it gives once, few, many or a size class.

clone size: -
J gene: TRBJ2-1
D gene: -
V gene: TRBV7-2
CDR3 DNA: TGTGCCAGCAGTTCCATTTCAGGGGTTGAGCAGTTCTTC
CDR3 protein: CASSSISGVEQFF

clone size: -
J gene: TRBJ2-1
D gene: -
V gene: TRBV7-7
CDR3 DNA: TGTGCTAGCAGCTTAGTTGCGGCAGACCCCTACAATGAGCAGTTCTTC
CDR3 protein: CASSLVAADPYNEQFF

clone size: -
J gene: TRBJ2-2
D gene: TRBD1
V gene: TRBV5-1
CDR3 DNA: TGCGCCAGCAGCTTGGATGGGACAGGGTTGCACACCGGGGAGCTGTTTTTT
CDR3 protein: CASSLDGTGLHTGELFF

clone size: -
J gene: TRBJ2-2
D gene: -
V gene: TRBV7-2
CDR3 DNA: TGTGCCAGCAGCACCCTCGGGGCCGGGGAGCTGTTTTTT
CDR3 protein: CASSTLGAGELFF

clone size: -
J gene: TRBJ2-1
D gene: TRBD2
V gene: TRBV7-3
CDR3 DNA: TGTGCCAGCAGCCCCCGGACTAGCGGGGGTGGGAATGAGCAGTTCTTC
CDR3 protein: CASSPRTSGGGNEQFF

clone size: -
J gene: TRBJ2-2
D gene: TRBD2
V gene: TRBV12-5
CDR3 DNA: TGTGCTAGTGGTCGCCTTGCCAGGGTTAGATATGGCGGGGGGGCAGTCGGGGAGCTGTTTTTT
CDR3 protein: CASGRLARVRYGGGAVGELFF

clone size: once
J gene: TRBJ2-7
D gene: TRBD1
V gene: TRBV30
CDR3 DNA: TGTGCCTGGAATTGGGACAGCTACGAGCAGTACTTC
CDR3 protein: CAWNWDSYEQYF

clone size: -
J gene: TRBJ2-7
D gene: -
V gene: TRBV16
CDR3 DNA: TGTGCCAGCAGCCAATCGGCACAGGAGAAGTACTTC
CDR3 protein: CASSQSAQEKYF

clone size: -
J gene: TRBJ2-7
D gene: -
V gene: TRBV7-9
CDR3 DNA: TGTGCCAGCAGCTTAGCGGCGGTTGAGCAGTACTTC
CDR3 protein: CASSLAAVEQYF

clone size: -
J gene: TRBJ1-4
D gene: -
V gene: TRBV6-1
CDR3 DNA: TGTGCCAGCAGTGAAGATCTTTCGACAGCAACTAATGAAAAACTGTTTTTT
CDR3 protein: CASSEDLSTATNEKLFF

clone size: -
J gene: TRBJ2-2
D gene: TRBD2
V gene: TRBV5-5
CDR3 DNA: TGTGCCAGCGGGGAGGGGCCCGGGGAGCTGTTTTTT
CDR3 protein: CASGEGPGELFF

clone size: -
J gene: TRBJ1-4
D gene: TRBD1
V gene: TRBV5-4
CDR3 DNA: TGTGCCAGCAGCCCCGGGACAGGGGGCATTTACAATGAAAAACTGTTTTTT
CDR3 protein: CASSPGTGGIYNEKLFF

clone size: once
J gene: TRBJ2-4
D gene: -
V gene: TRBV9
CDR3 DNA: TGTGCCAGCACCCCCCGAGGAGGCACGAGGAACATTCAGTACTTC
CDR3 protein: CASTPRGGTRNIQYF

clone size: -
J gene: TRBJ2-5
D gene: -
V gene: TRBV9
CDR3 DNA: TGTGCCAGCAGCGTAGAGAGCGGGACATTACAAGAGACCCAGTACTTC
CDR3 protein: CASSVESGTLQETQYF

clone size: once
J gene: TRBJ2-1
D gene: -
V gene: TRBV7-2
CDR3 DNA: TGTGCCAGCAGTTCACGGACCCTAGCAAAGGTCTCCGAGCAGTTCTTC
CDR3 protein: CASSSRTLAKVSEQFF

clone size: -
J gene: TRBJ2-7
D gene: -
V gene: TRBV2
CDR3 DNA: TGTGCCAGCAGTGAAATGGCAGTGATTTCCTACGAGCAGTACTTC
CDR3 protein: CASSEMAVISYEQYF

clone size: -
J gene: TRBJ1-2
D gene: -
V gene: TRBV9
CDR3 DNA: TGTGCCAGCAGCGCCGACACTGGGGGCTTCGGGTATGGCTACACCTTC
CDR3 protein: CASSADTGGFGYGYTF

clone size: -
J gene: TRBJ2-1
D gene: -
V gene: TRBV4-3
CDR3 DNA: TGCGCCAGCAGTCAACAGTACTACAATGAGCAGTTCTTC
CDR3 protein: CASSQQYYNEQFF

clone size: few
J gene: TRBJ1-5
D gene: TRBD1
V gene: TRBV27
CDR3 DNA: TGTGCCAGCAGTGTTGGACAGGGAGGTCAGCCCCAGCATTTT
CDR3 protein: CASSVGQGGQPQHF

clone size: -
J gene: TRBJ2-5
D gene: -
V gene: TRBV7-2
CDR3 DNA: TGTGCCAGCAGCCCTGGGGCCCAAGAGACCCAGTACTTC
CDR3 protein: CASSPGAQETQYF

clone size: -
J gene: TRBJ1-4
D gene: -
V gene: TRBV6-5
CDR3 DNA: TGTGCCAGCAGTTCCGGCCCCTACACGGGGGGTGAAAAACTGTTTTTT
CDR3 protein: CASSSGPYTGGEKLFF

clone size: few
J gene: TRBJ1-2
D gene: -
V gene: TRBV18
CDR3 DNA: TGTGCCACCTCTTGGGAGCTGAACTATGGCTACACCTTC
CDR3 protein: CATSWELNYGYTF

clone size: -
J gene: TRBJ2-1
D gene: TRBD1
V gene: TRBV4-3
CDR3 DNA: TGCGCCAGCAGCAACGACAGGGCCTTCTACAATGAGCAGTTCTTC
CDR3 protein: CASSNDRAFYNEQFF

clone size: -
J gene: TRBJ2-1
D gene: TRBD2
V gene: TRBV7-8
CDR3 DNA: TGTGCCAGCAGCCGGAACCGATTGCCGGGACTAGCGGGGGGGGTTTCCGATGAGCAGTTCTTC
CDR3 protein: CASSRNRLPGLAGGVSDEQFF

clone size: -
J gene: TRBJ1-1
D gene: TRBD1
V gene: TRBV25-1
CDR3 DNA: TGTGCCAGCAGTGAATCGACAGGGGGAAACACTGAAGCTTTCTTT
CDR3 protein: CASSESTGGNTEAFF

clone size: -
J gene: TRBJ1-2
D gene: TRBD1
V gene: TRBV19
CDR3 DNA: TGTGCCACCGATGGACAGGGCGACTATGGCTACACCTTC
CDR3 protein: CATDGQGDYGYTF

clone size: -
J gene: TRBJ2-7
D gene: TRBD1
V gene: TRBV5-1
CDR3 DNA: TGCGCCAGCAGCTCCGACAGGGTCCCCTACGAGCAGTACTTC
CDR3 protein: CASSSDRVPYEQYF

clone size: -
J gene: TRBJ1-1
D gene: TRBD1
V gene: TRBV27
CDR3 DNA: TGTGCCAGCAGGGGACAGGGGATACACACTGAAGCTTTCTTT
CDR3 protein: CASRGQGIHTEAFF

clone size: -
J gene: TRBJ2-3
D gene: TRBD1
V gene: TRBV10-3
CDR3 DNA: TGTGCCATCACCTCCAACGCCGGACAGGGGCATTTCACAGATACGCAGTATTTT
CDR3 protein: CAITSNAGQGHFTDTQYF

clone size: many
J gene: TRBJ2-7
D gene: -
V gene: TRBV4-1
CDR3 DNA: TGCGCCAGCAGCCAAGAGCCCAGGGGTTACTACGAGCAGTACTTC
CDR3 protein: CASSQEPRGYYEQYF

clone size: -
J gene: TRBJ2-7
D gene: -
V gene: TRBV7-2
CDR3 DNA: TGTGCCAGCAGCTTAGCCTTGTCAGGGGCCTACGAGCAGTACTTC
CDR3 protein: CASSLALSGAYEQYF

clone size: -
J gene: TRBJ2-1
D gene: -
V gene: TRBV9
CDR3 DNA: TGTGCCAGCAGCGCTTCCGGGGGAACCTACAATGAGCAGTTCTTC
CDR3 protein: CASSASGGTYNEQFF

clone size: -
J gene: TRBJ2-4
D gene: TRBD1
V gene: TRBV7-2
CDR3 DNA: TGTGCCAGCAGCGTCTACAGGGGGCCGAACATTCAGTACTTC
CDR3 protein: CASSVYRGPNIQYF

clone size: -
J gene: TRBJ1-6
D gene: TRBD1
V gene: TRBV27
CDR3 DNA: TGTGCCAGCAGTAGGCCCGGGACAGGGGCCCGAGGGCCCCTCCACTTT
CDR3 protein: CASSRPGTGARGPLHF

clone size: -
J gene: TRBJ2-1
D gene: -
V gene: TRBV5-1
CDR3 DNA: TGCGCCAGCAGGCGCGGCGGAACCTACAATGAGCAGTTCTTC
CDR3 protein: CASRRGGTYNEQFF